These 11 T cell receptor beta chains share one sample of origin, sequenced in a study of T cells after posttransplantation cyclophosphamide. The table came from immunoSEQ multiplex PCR; TCRdb's copy has only in-frame clones and leaves some out. The table lists about 47,000 clones, 92% of them singletons. The sample taken for sequencing was PBMCs. These receptors were obtained from a woman in her forties or fifties in good health and a related stem cell transplant donor.

The chain combines TRBV7-6 with TRBJ2-3; D is perhaps TRBD2 (5 bases). The CDR3 runs to 13 residues. Germline loops: CDR1 SGHVS, CDR2 FNYEAQ. V lost 4 bases to trimming and J lost 6 bases, with 11 bases between them. CDR3 coding DNA: TGTGCCAGCAGCTGGGATGGCGGGGATACGCAGTATTTT. This codes for CASSWDGGDTQYF.

CDR3 residues: CASIPGLAGDTQYF. The CDR3, as DNA: TGTGCCAGCATCCCGGGACTAGCGGGAGATACGCAGTATTTT. The rearrangement uses TRBV2 and TRBJ2-3; 12 positions match TRBD2. The CDR3 extends over 14 amino acids. In germline, CDR1 is SNHLY, CDR2 FYNNEI. The V gene end was trimmed by 7 bases and the J gene end by 5 bases; junction bases not matched to a gene: 4.

This sequence joins TRBV27 and TRBJ2-1; D is unclear. Deletions cut 7 bases from V and 1 base from J, with 11 bases between. Germline V gene lookup returns CDR1 MNHEY and CDR2 SMNVEV (reference sequence). The CDR3 runs to 14 residues. Here the CDR3 DNA reads TGTGCCAGCACACGGAGTAGGTCCTACAATGAGCAGTTCTTC. It is translated as CASTRSRSYNEQFF.

This clone was seen just once. The chain has TRBV27 and TRBJ2-3, with 7 bases lining up with TRBD2. The V segment lost 4 bases and the J segment 5 bases; nucleotides outside the gene matches: 6. This CDR3 spans 14 amino acids. The germline gives CDR1 MNHEY, CDR2 SMNVEV (reference sequence). CDR3 in DNA: TGTGCCAGCAGTTCCTCTGGCGGGAGAGATACGCAGTATTTT. Protein: CASSSSGGRDTQYF.

As for this clone: Other DNA sequences in the same sample also yield this CDR3. This sequence joins TRBV6-4 and TRBJ1-6; TRBD1 aligns across 7 bases. V was pared by 8 bases and J by 7 bases, with 11 bases of the junction left unmatched. The CDR3 consists of 15 residues. Germline V gene data show CDR1 as MRHNA and CDR2 as SNTAGT. The CDR3 region has the DNA TGTGCCAGCGCTCTCGACGGGACAGAAAATTCACCCCTCCACTTT. Its protein is CASALDGTENSPLHF.

This sequence joins TRBV28 and TRBJ2-1; maybe TRBD2 (6 bases). CDR3 length equals 12 residues. V was pared by 5 bases and J by 7 bases, with 9 bases between. CDR1 is MDHEN, CDR2 SYDVKM, per germline. The CDR3 coding sequence is TGTGCCAGCAGTCTGACTAGTAATGAGCAGTTCTTC. Amino acids: CASSLTSNEQFF.

This chain joins TRBV25-1 and TRBJ1-4; D ambiguous. V lost 3 bases and J lost 4, with 9 bases in between. There are 14 residues in the CDR3. Germline-derived CDR1 and CDR2 are MGHDK and SYGVNS. CDR3 in amino acids: CASSDLAVNEKLFF. The CDR3 DNA follows: TGTGCCAGCAGTGATCTGGCAGTTAATGAAAAACTGTTTTTT.

The chain is built from TRBV27 and TRBJ1-1; maybe TRBD1 (6 bases). The CDR3 contains 16 residues. Trimming removed 4 bases from V and 0 bases from J, with 15 bases in between. CDR1 and CDR2 from the germline V gene are MNHEY and SMNVEV (reference sequence). This CDR3 is CASSSTPGTLNTEAFF. CDR3 in DNA: TGTGCCAGCAGTTCCACACCCGGGACATTGAACACTGAAGCTTTCTTT.

This chain joins TRBV27 and TRBJ2-7, with 14 bases matching TRBD2. The CDR3 is 16 amino acids. The V gene's germline CDR1 is MNHEY and CDR2 SMNVEV (reference sequence). V lost 3 bases and J lost 6; bases outside the gene matches: 7. Here the CDR3 DNA reads TGTGCCAGCAGTTTCCGGACTAGCGGGAGGATTGCCGAGCAGTACTTC. Encoded protein: CASSFRTSGRIAEQYF.

The rearrangement joins TRBV27 to TRBJ1-1; 11 bases are a match to TRBD1. Germline trimming cut 6 bases from V and 0 bases from J; bases unmatched to any gene: 15. The CDR3 is 19 amino acids. The germline gives CDR1 MNHEY, CDR2 SMNVEV (reference sequence). CDR3 DNA: TGTGCCAGCAGCCCAACCTGGACAGGGGGCGGGAGATTGAACACTGAAGCTTTCTTT. This gives the protein CASSPTWTGGGRLNTEAFF.

The rearrangement uses TRBV27 and TRBJ1-5; D is unclear. Germline CDR1 reads MNHEY; CDR2 reads SMNVEV (reference sequence). Trimming removed 2 bases from V and 1 base from J, with 3 bases in between. This CDR3 spans 13 amino acids. CDR3 nucleotide sequence: TGTGCCAGCAGTTTACAGAGCAATCAGCCCCAGCATTTT. Its translation is CASSLQSNQPQHF.